This T cell receptor (beta chain) was sequenced during a study of CD8 T cells in ankylosing spondylitis. Study outcomes and limitations: Reports of some motif variants in reactive arthritis synovial fluid and blood predate this one. One TCR beta motif, made up of roughly eight highly homologous variants, appeared characteristic of ankylosing spondylitis blood.

This clonotype was observed many times. Its antigen remains unknown. Construction of TCR beta libraries was performed using quantitative 5'-RACE with molecular barcodes. Each CDR3 protein is one row after TCRdb ran MiXCR on the 5' RACE reads. The repertoire has fewer than 400,000 distinct CDR3 sequences, approximately 15% of them found once; the top ten carry 0.85% to 1.4%. The J segment lost 2 bases and the V segment lost 2 bases, leaving 3 bases of the junction unmatched. This CDR3 region has 14 residues. This receptor was obtained from a male donor with ankylosing spondylitis or in good health (not recorded which). This chain connects TRBV12-3 or TRBV12-4 to TRBJ2-7; TRBD1 agrees at 7 bases. The source material was blood, either unsorted or a sorted T cell fraction (not recorded which). The CDR3 region has the DNA TGTGCCAGCAGTTTATGGGACAGCACCTACGAGCAGTACTTC. Translated: CASSLWDSTYEQYF.